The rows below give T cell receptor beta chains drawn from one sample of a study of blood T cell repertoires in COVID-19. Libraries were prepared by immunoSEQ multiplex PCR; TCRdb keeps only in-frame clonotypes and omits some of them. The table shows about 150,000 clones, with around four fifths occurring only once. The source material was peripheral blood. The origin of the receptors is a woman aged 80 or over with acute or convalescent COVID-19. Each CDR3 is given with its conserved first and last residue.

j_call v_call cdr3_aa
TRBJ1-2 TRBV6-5 CASLLRAGAWGYTF
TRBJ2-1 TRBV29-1 CSVQGGNEQFF
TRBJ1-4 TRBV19 CASSIERGRTTNEKLFF
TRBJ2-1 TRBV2 CASSASSRRGAFEQFF
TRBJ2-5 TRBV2 CASSGLAGRQETQYF
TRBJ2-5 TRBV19 CASRGGETQYF
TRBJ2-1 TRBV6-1 CASSEALQFF
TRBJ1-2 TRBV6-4 CASRELDRAHGYTF
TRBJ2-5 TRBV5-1 CASRRGASGTQETQYF
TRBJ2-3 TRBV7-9 CASSLAAGGVADTQYF
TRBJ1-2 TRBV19 CASSSRGGHGYTF
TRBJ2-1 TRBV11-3 CASSLVRSGGVYNEQFF
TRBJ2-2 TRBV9 CASSVQGINTGELFF
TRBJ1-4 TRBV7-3 CASSLGQDANEKLFF
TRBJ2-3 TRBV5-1 CASSTGDSTDTQYF
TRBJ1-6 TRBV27 CASSLSTALGTANSPLHF
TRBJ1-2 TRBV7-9 CASSPWQEPGGYGYTF
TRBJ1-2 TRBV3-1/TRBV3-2 CASSQGQAGNYGYTF
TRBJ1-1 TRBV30 CAWSVHRDTEAFF
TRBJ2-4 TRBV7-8 CASSPGPGGKNIQYF
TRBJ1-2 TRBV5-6 CASSLVYAPEGLLYGYTF
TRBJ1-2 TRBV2 CASSEDSGYTF
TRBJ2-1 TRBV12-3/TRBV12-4 CASKIANGNEQFF
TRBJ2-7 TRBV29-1 CSVATPGQGSYEQYF
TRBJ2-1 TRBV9 CASSYRQGYNEQFF
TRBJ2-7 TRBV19 CASSIGGQGLYEQYF
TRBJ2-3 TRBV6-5 CASSQGALSTDTQYF
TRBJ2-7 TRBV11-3 CASSLHGDQGEQYF
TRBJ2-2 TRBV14 CASSQVPSGGTTNTGELFF
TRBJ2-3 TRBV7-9 CASSRLLAGDPNTQYF
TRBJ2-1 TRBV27 CASRPIGTGQYNEQFF
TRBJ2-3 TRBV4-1 CASSPTSTDTQYF
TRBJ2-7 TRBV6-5 CASRISSGDSYEQYF
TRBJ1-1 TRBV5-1 CASRSGGANTEAFF
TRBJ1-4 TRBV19 CASSPSGVGEKLFF
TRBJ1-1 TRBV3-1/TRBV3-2 CASSRTRGIAFF
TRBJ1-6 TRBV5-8 CASSLGVHNPNSPLHF
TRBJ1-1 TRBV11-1 CASSLAFAGHTEAFF
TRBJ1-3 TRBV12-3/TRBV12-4 CASSLSDTIYF
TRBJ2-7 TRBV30 CAWSPTVLYEQYF
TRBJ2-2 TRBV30 CAWSVRGVHTGELFF
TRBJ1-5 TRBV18 CATSREGGAQDQPQHF